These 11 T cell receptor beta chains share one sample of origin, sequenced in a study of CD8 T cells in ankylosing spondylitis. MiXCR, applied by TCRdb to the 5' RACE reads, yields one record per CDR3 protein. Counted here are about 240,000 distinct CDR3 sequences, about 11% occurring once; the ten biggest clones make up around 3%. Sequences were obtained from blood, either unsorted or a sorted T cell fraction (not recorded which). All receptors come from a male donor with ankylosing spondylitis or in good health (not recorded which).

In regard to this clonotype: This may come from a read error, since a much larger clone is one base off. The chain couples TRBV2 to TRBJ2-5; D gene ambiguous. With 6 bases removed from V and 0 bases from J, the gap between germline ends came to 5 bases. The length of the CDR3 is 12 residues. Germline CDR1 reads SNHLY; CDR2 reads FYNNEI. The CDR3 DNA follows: TGTGCCAGCAGGGCGGACCAAGAGACCCAGTACTTC. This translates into CASRADQETQYF.

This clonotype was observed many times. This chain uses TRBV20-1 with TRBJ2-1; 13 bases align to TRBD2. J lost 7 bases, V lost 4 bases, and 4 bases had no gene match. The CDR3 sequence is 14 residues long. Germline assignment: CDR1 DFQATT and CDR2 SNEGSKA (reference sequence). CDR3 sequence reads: CSATRTSGGNEQFF. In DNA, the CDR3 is TGCAGTGCTACCCGGACTAGCGGGGGTAATGAGCAGTTCTTC.

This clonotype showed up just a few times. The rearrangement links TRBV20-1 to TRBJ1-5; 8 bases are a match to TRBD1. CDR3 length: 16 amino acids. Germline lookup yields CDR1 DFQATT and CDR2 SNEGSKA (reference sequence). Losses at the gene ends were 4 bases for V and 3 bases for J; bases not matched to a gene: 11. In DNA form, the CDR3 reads TGCAGTGCTACCGGACAGGGAACCTATACCAATCAGCCCCAGCATTTT. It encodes CSATGQGTYTNQPQHF.

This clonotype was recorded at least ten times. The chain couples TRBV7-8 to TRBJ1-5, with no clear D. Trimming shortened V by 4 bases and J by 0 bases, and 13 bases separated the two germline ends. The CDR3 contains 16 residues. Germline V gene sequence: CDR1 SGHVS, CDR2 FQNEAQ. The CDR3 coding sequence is TGTGCCAGCAGCTCCCTCGTGGCGTTTAGCAATCAGCCCCAGCATTTT. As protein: CASSSLVAFSNQPQHF.

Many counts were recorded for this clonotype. The CDR3 protein is CASSSGQGGAGELFF. The CDR3 DNA follows: TGTGCCAGCAGTTCCGGACAGGGGGGAGCCGGGGAGCTGTTTTTT. J is TRBJ2-2 and V is TRBV2; 10 bases are shared with TRBD1. Germline lookup yields CDR1 SNHLY and CDR2 FYNNEI. The CDR3 loop spans 15 amino acids. Unmatched junction bases numbered 6, after V lost 5 bases and J lost 6 bases.

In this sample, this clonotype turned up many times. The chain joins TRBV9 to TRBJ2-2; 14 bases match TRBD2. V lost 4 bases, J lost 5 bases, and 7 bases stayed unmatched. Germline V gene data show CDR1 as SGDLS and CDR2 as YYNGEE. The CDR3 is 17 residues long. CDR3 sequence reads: CASSLGLAGARTGELFF. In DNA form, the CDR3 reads TGTGCCAGCAGCCTGGGACTAGCGGGAGCTAGAACCGGGGAGCTGTTTTTT. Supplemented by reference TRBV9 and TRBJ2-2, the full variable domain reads DSGVTQTPKHLITATGQRVTLRCSPRSGDLSVYWYQQSLDQGLQFLIQYYNGEERAKGNILERFSAQQFPDLHSELNLSSLELGDSALYFCASSLGLAGARTGELFFGEGSRLTVL.

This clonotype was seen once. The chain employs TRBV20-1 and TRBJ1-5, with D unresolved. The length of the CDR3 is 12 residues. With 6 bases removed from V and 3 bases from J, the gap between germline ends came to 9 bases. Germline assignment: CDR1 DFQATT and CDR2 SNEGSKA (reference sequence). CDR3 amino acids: CSAYGNNQPQHF. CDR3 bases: TGCAGTGCCTACGGAAACAATCAGCCCCAGCATTTT.

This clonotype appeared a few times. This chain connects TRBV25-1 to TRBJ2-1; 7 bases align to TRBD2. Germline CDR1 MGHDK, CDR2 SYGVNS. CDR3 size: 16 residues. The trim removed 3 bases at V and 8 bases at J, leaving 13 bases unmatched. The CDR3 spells CASSENAMGGADEQFF. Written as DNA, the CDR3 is TGTGCCAGCAGTGAGAACGCTATGGGAGGGGCGGATGAGCAGTTCTTC.

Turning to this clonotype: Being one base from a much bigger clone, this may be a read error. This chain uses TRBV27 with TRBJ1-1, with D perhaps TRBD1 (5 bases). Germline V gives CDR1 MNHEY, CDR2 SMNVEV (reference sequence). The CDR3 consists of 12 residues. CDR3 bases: TGTTCCATCGAGGGTGGGGGCACTGAAGCTTTCTTT. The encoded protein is CSIEGGGTEAFF.

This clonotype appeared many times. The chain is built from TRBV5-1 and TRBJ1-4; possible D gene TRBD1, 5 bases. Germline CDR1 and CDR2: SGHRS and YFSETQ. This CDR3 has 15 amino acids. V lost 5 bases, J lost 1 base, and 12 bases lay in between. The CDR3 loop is CASSGAGGTNEKLFF. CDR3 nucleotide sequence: TGCGCCAGCAGTGGAGCGGGGGGAACTAATGAAAAACTGTTTTTT.

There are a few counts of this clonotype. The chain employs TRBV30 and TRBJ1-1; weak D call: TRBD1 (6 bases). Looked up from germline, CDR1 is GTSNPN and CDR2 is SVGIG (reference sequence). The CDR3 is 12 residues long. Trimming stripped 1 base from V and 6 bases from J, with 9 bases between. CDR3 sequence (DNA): TGTGCCTGGAGTGGACAGGCCCCTGAAGCTTTCTTT. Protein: CAWSGQAPEAFF. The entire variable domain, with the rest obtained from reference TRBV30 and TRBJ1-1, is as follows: SQTIHQWPATLVQPVGSPLSLECTVEGTSNPNLYWYRQAAGRGLQLLFYSVGIGQISSEVPQNLSASRPQDRQFILSSKKLLLSDSGFYLCAWSGQAPEAFFGQGTRLTVV.